This T cell receptor (beta chain) was retrieved from a study of blood T cell repertoires in COVID-19 (dated by TCRdb to the early 2020s). For context, the study as a whole: The collaborator samples originated in the United States, Italy and Spain and spanned the acute and convalescent phases of COVID-19. The repertoires were released in a freely available public database meant as a resource for research on the immune response to SARS-CoV-2. The samples were drawn from two sources: the first 160 participants of the ongoing ImmuneRACE study, and about 1,300 subjects contributed by 6 global collaborators. A de-identified subject ID, COVID-19 status, age in years and sex were almost always included in the sample metadata. The material from the prospective study consisted of cDNA or gDNA derived from T cells, B-cell-depleted T cells, or PBMCs. The dataset comprised deeply sampled blood TCRbeta repertoires from subjects exposed to, actively infected with, or recovered from COVID-19. HLA class I and class II types, where available, came from metadata supplied by the sample provider rather than from assay-based typing.

With respect to this clone: The clone's antigen remains unknown. Base qualities are missing; no much larger clone stands one base away.

The germline V gene encodes CDR1 SEHNR and CDR2 FQNEAQ (reference sequence). The CDR3, from cysteine to phenylalanine, totals 15 residues. Kept here is only the CDR3 DNA, which spans 45 bases and is read in frame from base 1. V lost 3 bases and J lost 3 bases, and the count of bases not matched to a germline gene is 2. Broad study findings and their caveats: The amount of clinical and demographic metadata varied by source and participant and was provided uncurated.

TCRbeta CDR3 regions were amplified from genomic DNA using the immunoSEQ Assay, a bias-controlled multiplex PCR. As for the original processing: Nucleated cell counts per sample were estimated from amplification of reference gene primers within the assay. To quantify the absolute abundance of each unique TCRbeta CDR3 rearrangement, sequence reads were collapsed and filtered. For each sample, productive Simpson clonality was calculated as the square root of Simpson's diversity index across productive rearrangements. TCRdb stores this immuneACCESS table with in-frame sequences only. Part of the clones is absent; in the studies checked, under half of the shortfall reflects unresolved V genes, and no reason is known for the rest. That table furnishes V, J and clone size, whereas the DNA furnished D and trimming. The sample includes about 350,000 clones, with roughly 90% observed a single time. Approximately 0.97% of the sample goes to the ten largest clones.

Participants in the prospective study were enrolled through a virtual design, were aged about 18 to 100 years, and lived in roughly 24 United States geographic areas. Cohort assignment in the prospective study relied on participant-reported clinical history from a screening survey and a study questionnaire. Exposed participants had been in contact, within 2 weeks of entering the study, with a person who had a PCR-confirmed or clinician-diagnosed case of COVID-19. Each participant in the prospective study had whole blood, serum and a nasopharyngeal or oropharyngeal swab collected by mobile phlebotomists. Prospective study participants could optionally give additional blood draws and questionnaires over an approximately 2-month period. Prospective study blood samples were shipped either frozen or at room temperature before DNA extraction.

This receptor was obtained from a young woman who had been exposed to COVID-19. The sample consisted of PBMCs or T cells enriched from blood (not recorded which). The V gene is TRBV7-9 and the J gene is TRBJ2-1, with 10 bases aligning to TRBD1. The CDR3 protein sequence reads: CASSLDRGVYNEQFF. In nucleotide form, the sequence is TGTGCCAGCAGCTTGGACAGGGGGGTCTACAATGAGCAGTTCTTC. With all but the CDR3 taken from the reference TRBV7-9 and TRBJ2-1 genes, the full variable domain is: DTGVSQNPRHKITKRGQNVTFRCDPISEHNRLYWYRQTLGQGPEFLTYFQNEAQLEKSRLLSDRFSAERPKGSFSTLEIQRTEQGDSAMYLCASSLDRGVYNEQFFGPGTRLTVL.